The rows below give T cell receptor beta chains drawn from one sample of a study of T cell responses to AZD1222 COVID-19 vaccine. Sequencing was performed with immunoSEQ multiplex PCR; in TCRdb, only in-frame clones are kept and a portion is missing. The sample contains some 100,000 clones, 86% of which appear only once. Sequenced material: peripheral blood, taken 28 days after the second AZD1222 dose. Receptors originate from an adult who received the AZD1222 COVID-19 vaccine. Each CDR3 is given with its conserved first and last residue. D genes are given only for firm matches. Clone size is shown for a subset of rows, as once, few, many or a class of expanded clone.

D	V	size	J	CDR3	DNA
TRBD1	TRBV19	-	TRBJ2-3	CASEGAGDTQYF	TGTGCCAGCGAGGGGGCGGGCGATACGCAGTATTTT
-	TRBV5-4	-	TRBJ1-2	CASSPDQRHFNYGYTF	TGTGCCAGCAGCCCAGATCAGCGACATTTTAACTATGGCTACACCTTC
-	TRBV6-1	once	TRBJ1-2	CASSEVWTHPYGYTF	TGTGCCAGCAGTGAAGTCTGGACTCACCCCTATGGCTACACCTTC
TRBD1	TRBV5-1	-	TRBJ1-1	CASRQGPEAFF	TGCGCCAGCCGACAGGGGCCTGAAGCTTTCTTT
-	TRBV5-1	once	TRBJ1-2	CASSSFREYGYTF	TGCGCCAGCAGCTCATTCAGGGAGTATGGCTACACCTTC
-	TRBV5-1	-	TRBJ1-1	CASSLEGGGGTEAFF	TGCGCCAGCAGCTTGGAGGGGGGCGGAGGGACTGAAGCTTTCTTT
TRBD1	TRBV6-5	-	TRBJ2-7	CASRDGTGGGDEQYF	TGTGCCAGCAGGGACGGGACAGGGGGCGGAGACGAGCAGTACTTC
-	TRBV2	-	TRBJ1-1	CASSENRGGTEAFF	TGTGCCAGCAGTGAAAATCGAGGGGGCACTGAAGCTTTCTTT
-	TRBV19	-	TRBJ1-3	CASSISVYSGNTIYF	TGTGCCAGTAGTATCTCAGTTTACTCTGGAAACACCATATATTTT
-	TRBV4-2	few	TRBJ2-5	CASSQFKIGIQETQYF	TGTGCCAGCAGCCAATTCAAAATTGGCATCCAAGAGACCCAGTACTTC
-	TRBV29-1	once	TRBJ2-3	CSVVQGPPDTQYF	TGCAGCGTAGTACAGGGACCCCCAGATACGCAGTATTTT
TRBD1	TRBV6-5	-	TRBJ1-1	CASSSVHRGLTEAFF	TGTGCCAGCAGTTCCGTACACAGGGGGCTCACTGAAGCTTTCTTT
TRBD1	TRBV2	once	TRBJ1-5	CASSGQGTPNQPQHF	TGTGCCAGCAGTGGACAGGGGACGCCCAATCAGCCCCAGCATTTT
-	TRBV11-2	-	TRBJ2-7	CASSFGTRKYEQYF	TGTGCCAGCAGCTTCGGGACCAGGAAGTACGAGCAGTACTTC
TRBD1	TRBV29-1	few	TRBJ1-2	CSASQGDYGYTF	TGCAGCGCATCCCAGGGGGACTATGGCTACACCTTC
-	TRBV4-1	-	TRBJ1-6	CASSQDIWGAFNSPLHF	TGCGCCAGCAGCCAAGATATATGGGGGGCGTTTAATTCACCCCTCCACTTT
TRBD2	TRBV9	-	TRBJ2-5	CASSPRPAGESETQYF	TGTGCCAGCAGCCCCAGACCAGCGGGAGAGAGTGAGACCCAGTACTTC
TRBD1	TRBV7-6	once	TRBJ1-1	CASSTRQGPNTEAFF	TGTGCCAGCAGCACCCGACAGGGACCAAACACTGAAGCTTTCTTT
-	TRBV7-2	-	TRBJ1-5	CASSSVGNQPQHF	TGTGCCAGCAGCTCGGTAGGCAATCAGCCCCAGCATTTT
-	TRBV28	-	TRBJ1-6	CASSFPSGGTSPLHF	TGTGCCAGCAGTTTTCCGTCGGGGGGCACGTCACCCCTCCACTTT
TRBD1	TRBV28	-	TRBJ2-1	CASSSTGGDYNEQFF	TGTGCCAGCAGTTCAACAGGGGGCGACTACAATGAGCAGTTCTTC
TRBD2	TRBV27	-	TRBJ2-3	CASSLWAGASYTDTQYF	TGTGCCAGCAGTTTATGGGCGGGAGCGAGCTACACAGATACGCAGTATTTT
-	TRBV11-2	-	TRBJ2-1	CASSLGAGASGEQFF	TGTGCCAGCAGCTTAGGTGCAGGGGCTTCGGGTGAGCAGTTCTTC
-	TRBV5-1	-	TRBJ2-7	CASSFGAEGYEQYF	TGCGCCAGCAGCTTTGGGGCAGAAGGTTACGAGCAGTACTTC
TRBD2	TRBV5-4	-	TRBJ2-1	CASSPALAGGPNEQFF	TGTGCCAGCAGCCCAGCACTAGCGGGGGGGCCGAATGAGCAGTTCTTC
-	TRBV14	-	TRBJ1-6	CASSQERGSPLHF	TGTGCCAGCAGCCAAGAAAGAGGCTCACCCCTCCACTTT
-	TRBV9	-	TRBJ2-7	CASSVGAGSLSYEQYF	TGTGCCAGCAGCGTAGGGGCGGGATCGCTGTCCTACGAGCAGTACTTC
TRBD1	TRBV10-3	-	TRBJ1-2	CAITPGQGIYGYTF	TGTGCCATCACGCCGGGACAGGGGATCTATGGCTACACCTTC
-	TRBV7-2	-	TRBJ2-3	CASSLPITDTQYF	TGTGCCAGCAGCTTACCTATCACAGATACGCAGTATTTT
TRBD1	TRBV6-2/TRBV6-3	-	TRBJ2-5	CASSYSPWTGGQETQYF	TGTGCCAGCAGTTACTCCCCTTGGACAGGCGGCCAAGAGACCCAGTACTTC
-	TRBV5-6	once	TRBJ2-7	CASSFRSVYEQYF	TGTGCCAGCAGCTTCCGTAGCGTCTACGAGCAGTACTTC
-	TRBV28	-	TRBJ1-2	CASKDRGFYGYTF	TGTGCCAGCAAAGACCGGGGGTTCTATGGCTACACCTTC
TRBD2	TRBV24-1	-	TRBJ2-3	CATSESRGGTDTQYF	TGTGCCACCAGTGAAAGTCGGGGGGGCACAGATACGCAGTATTTT
-	TRBV10-3	-	TRBJ1-1	CAISEKREQSEAFF	TGTGCCATCAGTGAGAAGCGGGAACAGTCTGAAGCTTTCTTT
-	TRBV7-9	-	TRBJ1-5	CASSLTGVDQPQHF	TGTGCCAGCAGCTTAACGGGAGTGGATCAGCCCCAGCATTTT
-	TRBV12-3/TRBV12-4	once	TRBJ1-2	CASSLPKFYGYTF	TGTGCCAGCAGCCTACCTAAGTTCTATGGCTACACCTTC
-	TRBV5-1	-	TRBJ1-2	CASSLEFTANYGYTF	TGCGCCAGCAGCTTGGAGTTCACAGCTAACTATGGCTACACCTTC
-	TRBV4-3	-	TRBJ1-4	CASSRTEEKLFF	TGCGCCAGCAGCCGGACGGAGGAAAAACTGTTTTTT
-	TRBV6-5	-	TRBJ2-7	CASSSAGQSYEQYF	TGTGCCAGCAGCTCCGCGGGACAGTCCTACGAGCAGTACTTC
TRBD1	TRBV6-5	-	TRBJ1-1	CASRPGQMNTEAFF	TGTGCCAGCAGGCCGGGACAGATGAACACTGAAGCTTTCTTT
-	TRBV18	-	TRBJ2-2	CASSPLMTGNTGELFF	TGTGCCAGCTCACCCTTGATGACAGGGAACACCGGGGAGCTGTTTTTT
-	TRBV11-2	-	TRBJ1-6	CASSMGKRDNDRIRSPLHF	TGTGCCAGCAGCATGGGGAAGCGGGACAACGACCGAATAAGGTCACCCCTCCACTTT
-	TRBV29-1	-	TRBJ2-1	CSVEGTRGNEQFF	TGCAGCGTTGAAGGGACCCGAGGGAATGAGCAGTTCTTC
TRBD1	TRBV6-5	-	TRBJ2-7	CASIMGQGNYEQYF	TGTGCCAGCATCATGGGACAGGGTAACTACGAGCAGTACTTC
TRBD1	TRBV4-1	few	TRBJ1-2	CASSLRTGNYGYTF	TGCGCCAGCAGCCTAAGGACAGGGAACTATGGCTACACCTTC
-	TRBV10-2	-	TRBJ1-5	CASSERLRGNQPQHF	TGCGCCAGCAGTGAAAGACTTAGGGGCAATCAGCCCCAGCATTTT
TRBD1	TRBV10-2	-	TRBJ1-1	CASNNRGNTEAFF	TGCGCCAGCAATAACAGGGGGAACACTGAAGCTTTCTTT
-	TRBV29-1	-	TRBJ1-1	CSVAPQWNTEAFF	TGCAGCGTTGCCCCACAGTGGAACACTGAAGCTTTCTTT
-	TRBV12-3/TRBV12-4	-	TRBJ2-7	CATGVQGNSEQYF	TGTGCCACGGGTGTACAGGGCAATTCCGAGCAGTACTTC
-	TRBV10-1	-	TRBJ2-3	CASSESTGWTDTQYF	TGCGCCAGCAGTGAGTCCACAGGGTGGACAGATACGCAGTATTTT
TRBD2	TRBV19	-	TRBJ2-3	CASSAREGTTDTQYF	TGTGCCAGTAGTGCCCGGGAGGGGACCACAGATACGCAGTATTTT
TRBD2	TRBV10-2	-	TRBJ2-3	CASRAGGPEDTQYF	TGCGCCAGCAGAGCGGGGGGGCCGGAAGATACGCAGTATTTT
-	TRBV9	-	TRBJ1-4	CASSAGTQTRFTTNEKLFF	TGTGCCAGCAGCGCCGGGACGCAGACCCGATTTACAACTAATGAAAAACTGTTTTTT
-	TRBV27	-	TRBJ1-2	CASSYRGVNGYTF	TGTGCCAGCAGTTACCGGGGAGTAAATGGCTACACCTTC
-	TRBV19	-	TRBJ1-1	CASSIDRGSEAFF	TGTGCCAGTAGTATAGACAGGGGTTCTGAAGCTTTCTTT
TRBD2	TRBV7-3	-	TRBJ2-2	CASGASGNTGELFF	TGTGCCAGCGGAGCTAGCGGGAACACCGGGGAGCTGTTTTTT
-	TRBV23-1	-	TRBJ1-5	CASRPVAFEFDQPQHF	TGCGCCAGCAGACCAGTGGCTTTCGAGTTCGATCAGCCCCAGCATTTT
-	TRBV6-5	few	TRBJ2-7	CASTSSSYEQYF	TGTGCCAGCACTTCCTCCTCCTACGAGCAGTACTTC
-	TRBV29-1	few	TRBJ1-2	CSVAQGGGYTF	TGCAGCGTCGCCCAGGGTGGCGGCTACACCTTC
-	TRBV3-1/TRBV3-2	-	TRBJ2-1	CASSRGGGTNEQFF	TGTGCCAGCAGCCGAGGTGGCGGGACCAATGAGCAGTTCTTC